This T cell receptor (beta chain) appears in the sequencing data of a study of T-cell memory formation after mild COVID-19. Between the trimmed V and J ends, which lost 3 bases and 2 bases, there was a span of 13 bases. Germline assignment: CDR1 SGHRS and CDR2 YFSETQ. The CDR3 sequence is 15 residues long. Each CDR3 protein gets one entry after TCRdb re-called the 5' RACE reads with MiXCR. The sample consists of 95,000 to 120,000 distinct CDR3 sequences, 15% to 20% of them appearing once. This clonotype has more than one count but fewer than ten. This chain links TRBV5-1 with TRBJ2-3; tentative D call: TRBD1 (6 bases). The source material was PBMCs or a T cell subset sorted from them (not recorded which). This sequence originates from a man between 18 and 29 years old who had mild COVID-19 (a few samples of this study predate the infection). Cell type and time point are not known. The CDR3 region is CASSSPTGATDTQYF. In nucleotides, the CDR3 is TGCGCCAGCAGCTCACCGACAGGAGCCACAGATACGCAGTATTTT.